This TCR beta chain was recovered during a study of blood T cells in healthy people across ages. Whole-study results and caveats: Because sorting was not performed, PBMCs prevented conclusive naive versus antigen-experienced comparison. Observed TCR beta diversity showed a strong correlation with the percentage of naive T cells as measured by flow cytometry.

The germline gives CDR1 GTSNPN, CDR2 SVGIG (reference sequence). Trimming stripped 2 bases from V and 7 bases from J, with 9 bases between. This CDR3 is built from 11 residues. Sample-barcoded 5' priming and a J-beta primer mix drove a second PCR of about 7 to 12 cycles. TCRdb re-called the 5' RACE reads through MiXCR, storing one row per CDR3 protein. The sample yields almost 1 million distinct CDR3 sequences, roughly half seen once. This clonotype was seen once. No antigen is known for it. The material sequenced was blood. This clonotype was obtained from a woman in her sixties in good health. The chain has TRBV30 and TRBJ2-7; D not certain. For the CDR3, the DNA is TGTGCCTGGAGTTTAGTTTCTGAGCAGTACTTC. Translated: CAWSLVSEQYF.